The 8 T cell receptor beta chains below all came from one sample that was sequenced in a study of monozygotic twins with inflammatory bowel disease (dated 2019 in TCRdb). Receptor amplification or capture employed 5' RACE. Sequencing used an Illumina HiSeq 2500. Following TCRdb reprocessing, every CDR3 protein sequence forms one entry, and DNA is not provided. This specimen's table enumerates around 210,000 distinct CDR3 sequences. Together, the top ten hold approximately 7.7% of the sample. Sequencing used blood. The receptors originated from a human donor with ulcerative colitis or Crohn's disease, or a healthy co-twin of an affected twin (not recorded which).

This CDR3 is CASSLTGGFVDTQYF. The V call is TRBV5-1, the J call TRBJ2-3; TCRdb selects TRBD2, and the lack of DNA leaves this call unchecked. Germline V gene data show CDR1 as SGHRS and CDR2 as YFSETQ. The length of the CDR3 is 15 residues.

This chain joins TRBV7-2 and TRBJ2-6. The CDR3 is 15 residues long. Germline assignment: CDR1 SGHTA and CDR2 FQGNSA. The CDR3 reads CASSLVHNGANVLTF.

This chain links TRBV5-1 with TRBJ2-3; the TCRdb D gene call, TRBD2, has no DNA to confirm it. The CDR3 contains 16 residues. CDR1 and CDR2 from the germline V gene are SGHRS and YFSETQ. CDR3 sequence reads: CASSLAVAVLRDTQYF.

This chain connects TRBV7-6 to TRBJ2-1; with no DNA, the TCRdb D assignment of TRBD2 cannot be verified. This CDR3 region has 15 residues. Germline V gives CDR1 SGHVS, CDR2 FNYEAQ. The CDR3 reads CASSSPVGLENEQFF. The full variable domain, its missing parts supplied by reference TRBV7-6 and TRBJ2-1, is GAGVSQSPRYKVTKRGQDVALRCDPISGHVSLYWYRQALGQGPEFLTYFNYEAQQDKSGLPNDRFSAERPEGSISTLTIQRTEQRDSAMYRCASSSPVGLENEQFFGPGTRLTVL.

The V and J genes are TRBV3-1 and TRBJ1-1; TCRdb's D gene call, TRBD1, goes unchecked for lack of DNA. CDR3 length: 15 residues. Germline V gene sequence: CDR1 LGHDT, CDR2 YNNKEL (reference sequence). This chain's CDR3 is CAGSLSGTGQTEAFF. Filled out from reference TRBV3-1 and TRBJ1-1, the complete variable domain reads DTAVSQTPKYLVTQMGNDKSIKCEQNLGHDTMYWYKQDSKKFLKIMFSYNNKELIINETVPNRFSPKSPDKAHLNLHINSLELGDSAVYFCAGSLSGTGQTEAFFGQGTRLTVV.

The chain couples TRBV4-2 to TRBJ1-1. The CDR3 runs 14 residues. Germline assignment: CDR1 LGHNA and CDR2 YNFKEQ. Here the CDR3 reads CASSQVSWNTEAFF.

This chain's CDR3 is CASSFQGTSYEQYF. The chain is built from TRBV7-8 and TRBJ2-7. The CDR3 totals 14 residues. Germline values: CDR1 SGHVS, CDR2 FQNEAQ.

The chain employs TRBV7-2 and TRBJ1-1. From germline, CDR1 is SGHTA and CDR2 FQGNSA. This CDR3 is built from 13 residues. The CDR3: CASRKEVNTEAFF. Full variable domain (rest looked up from reference TRBV7-2 and TRBJ1-1): GAGVSQSPSNKVTEKGKDVELRCDPISGHTALYWYRQSLGQGLEFLIYFQGNSAPDKSGLPSDRFSAERTGGSVSTLTIQRTQQEDSAVYLCASRKEVNTEAFFGQGTRLTVV.